A single T cell receptor beta chain is shown here with its context. The antigen is undetermined. This entry belongs to a study of T-cell memory formation after mild COVID-19. Study-level information: Each donor largely had its own TCR clusters.

Study results and caveats: Day 15 to 85 contracting clones showed balanced CD4/CD8; later expanders leaned CD4+. Contracting CD8+ clones were enriched in EMRA, CD4+ mainly in CM and EM.

TCRdb analysed the 5' RACE reads with MiXCR anew, one entry per CDR3 protein. The sample shows 350,000 or so distinct CDR3 sequences, over 10% of them seen only once. The sequence was collected from a man aged 18 to 29 who had mild COVID-19 (a few samples of this study predate the infection). Cell type and time point are not known. Sequencing was performed on PBMCs or a T cell subset sorted from them (not recorded which).

CDR3 loop: CASSRGFEAFF. CDR3 sequence (DNA): TGTGCCAGCAGTAGGGGGTTTGAAGCTTTCTTT. This chain uses TRBV6-5 with TRBJ1-1; tentative D call: TRBD1 (6 bases). This CDR3 contains 11 residues. Germline-derived CDR1 and CDR2 are MNHEY and SVGAGI. The V end was cut by 5 bases, the J end by 7 bases, with 8 bases between.